This note documents a single T cell receptor (beta chain) sequence. Its cognate antigen is unknown. Total RNA amounts of at least 6 micrograms were extracted per sample. A second PCR, run for about 6 to 12 cycles, used a sample-barcoded 5' primer plus a J-beta primer mix. A single record per CDR3 protein comes from TCRdb applying MiXCR to the 5' RACE reads. The sample has roughly 1.5 million distinct CDR3 sequences, 35% to 45% seen once. This entry is derived from a study of blood T cells in healthy people across ages. Overall study results and limits: The authors considered diversity estimates from one million T cells to be underestimates.

Sequenced sample: blood. The TCR originated in a woman younger than 35 in good health.

The DNA for the CDR3 is TGTGCCAGCAAGCTGGGACAGCTTCACTCCTACGAGCAGTACTTC. This sequence encodes CASKLGQLHSYEQYF. The chain couples TRBV28 to TRBJ2-7; 7 positions agree with TRBD1. Germline CDR1 and CDR2: MDHEN and SYDVKM. Losses at the gene ends were 7 bases for V and 0 bases for J; bases not matched to a gene: 9. This CDR3 is built from 15 residues.